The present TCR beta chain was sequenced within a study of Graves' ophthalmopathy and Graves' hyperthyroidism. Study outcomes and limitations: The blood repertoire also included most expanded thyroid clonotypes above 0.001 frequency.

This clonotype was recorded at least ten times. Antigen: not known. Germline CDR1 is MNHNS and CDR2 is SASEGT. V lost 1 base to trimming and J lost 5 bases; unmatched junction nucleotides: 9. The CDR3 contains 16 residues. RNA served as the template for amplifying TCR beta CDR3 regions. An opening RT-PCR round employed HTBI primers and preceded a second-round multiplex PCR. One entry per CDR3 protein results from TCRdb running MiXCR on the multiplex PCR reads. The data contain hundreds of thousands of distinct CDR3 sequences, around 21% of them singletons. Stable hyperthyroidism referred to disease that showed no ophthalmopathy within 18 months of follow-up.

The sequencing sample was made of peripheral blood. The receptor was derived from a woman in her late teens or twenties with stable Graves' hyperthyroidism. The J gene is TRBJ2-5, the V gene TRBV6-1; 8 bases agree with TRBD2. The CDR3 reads CASSEGLAQVQETQYF. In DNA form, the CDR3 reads TGTGCCAGCAGTGAAGGACTAGCGCAAGTCCAGGAGACCCAGTACTTC.